This entry describes one T cell receptor beta chain. Its antigen remains unidentified. The data stem from a study of cytomegalovirus exposure and HLA in healthy donors. Study summary: A preliminary data release comprised around 85 million unique TCRs obtained from HLA-typed donors.

The PCR had 60 Vbeta and 13 Jbeta primers. Assay used: immunoSEQ multiplex PCR; TCRdb lists only in-frame clones, some missing. The sample contains 150,000 to 200,000 clones, roughly 83% of which appear only once. Samples came from healthy bone marrow donors. Study-wide findings and caveats: Trimming of TCR beta V- and J-genes showed a link, identified in a later analysis, to a missense DCLRE1C variant. DRB1 showed the most TCR associations and HLA-C the fewest in a later analysis, as rates varied by HLA locus.

Sequences were obtained from PBMCs. This TCR derives from a boy aged 10-17 years in good health and CMV-seronegative.

Written as DNA, the CDR3 is TGTGCCAGCAGCCGGACTCATCCCAACGAGCAGTTCTTC. Protein: CASSRTHPNEQFF. The rearrangement uses TRBV11-2 and TRBJ2-1; tentatively, D is TRBD2 (5 bases). Germline CDR1 SGHAT, CDR2 FQNNGV. V lost 5 bases and J lost 10, with 15 bases in between. The CDR3 runs 13 residues.